Shown below are 21 T cell receptor beta chains from a single sample sequenced in a study of blood T cells in healthy people across ages. Together with a sample-barcoded 5' primer, a J-beta primer mix was included in a second PCR lasting about 7 to 11 cycles. TCRdb redid the calling of the 5' RACE reads with MiXCR, one entry per CDR3 protein. The repertoire holds 1 million or so distinct CDR3 sequences, with 20% to 25% as singletons. A further study also used this sample, focusing on T cells of mothers and their children.

Sequencing used blood. The receptors were gathered from a girl aged 2 to 9 in good health.

This clonotype was found a few times. The CDR3 DNA reads as TGTGCCAGCGATTCGACAGCTAACTACGAGCAGTACTTC. Its protein is CASDSTANYEQYF. The rearrangement links TRBV6-2 or TRBV6-3 to TRBJ2-7; a possible D gene is TRBD1 (5 bases). Germline lookup yields CDR1 MNHEY and CDR2 SVGEGT. V was clipped by 8 bases and J by 3 bases, with 14 bases between them. The CDR3 has 13 amino acids.

The V gene is TRBV3-1, the J gene TRBJ2-5; D possibly corresponds to TRBD2 (5 bases). Trimming stripped 3 bases from V and 2 bases from J, with 7 bases between. This CDR3 is 13 amino acids long. Per germline, CDR1 LGHDT and CDR2 YNNKEL (reference sequence). CDR3 protein: CASSHREQETQYF. As DNA, the CDR3 is TGTGCCAGCAGCCATAGGGAGCAAGAGACCCAGTACTTC.

The chain combines TRBV7-9 with TRBJ2-5, with a weak D call TRBD2 (6 bases). The CDR3 loop spans 13 amino acids. Trimming shortened V by 8 bases and J by 5 bases, and 15 bases separated the two germline ends. Germline lookup yields CDR1 SEHNR and CDR2 FQNEAQ (reference sequence). This CDR3 is CASAVGGRETQYF. CDR3 DNA: TGTGCCAGCGCGGTCGGGGGACGGGAGACCCAGTACTTC. The variable domain in full, with the rest retrieved from reference TRBV7-9 and TRBJ2-5, is DTGVSQNPRHKITKRGQNVTFRCDPISEHNRLYWYRQTLGQGPEFLTYFQNEAQLEKSRLLSDRFSAERPKGSFSTLEIQRTEQGDSAMYLCASAVGGRETQYFGPGTRLLVL.

This clonotype was observed many times. The CDR3 loop is CSARENTEAFF. CDR3 DNA: TGCAGTGCTAGAGAAAACACTGAAGCTTTCTTT. The chain links TRBV20-1 to TRBJ1-1; no definite D call. CDR1 is DFQATT, CDR2 SNEGSKA, per germline (reference sequence). The V end lost 0 bases, the J end lost 2 bases, and 1 base lay between the germline ends. The CDR3 length is 11 residues.

This clonotype appeared a few times. The V call is TRBV6-5, the J call TRBJ1-1; D perhaps matches TRBD1 (5 bases). CDR1 and CDR2 (germline): MNHEY, SVGAGI. This CDR3 contains 14 residues. V was cut by 0 bases and J by 1 base, with 6 bases left in between. The CDR3 DNA reads TGTGCCAGCAGTTACTCGAGGGGGAACACTGAAGCTTTCTTT. This codes for CASSYSRGNTEAFF.

The table lists this clonotype with a few counts. The chain employs TRBV10-3 and TRBJ2-1; the match to TRBD2 covers 8 bases. CDR3 length: 16 residues. With 1 base clipped from V and 2 bases from J, the junction kept 4 bases outside the gene matches. Per the germline V gene, CDR1 is ENHRY and CDR2 is SYGVKD. The CDR3 DNA is TGTGCCATCAGTGAGTTCGGGACTAGTCCCTACAATGAGCAGTTCTTC. It encodes CAISEFGTSPYNEQFF.

Regarding this clonotype: At one boundary the junction diverges from the germline segment, which might be a read error. The rearrangement joins TRBV29-1 to TRBJ2-1, with a weak D call TRBD1 (6 bases). The length of the CDR3 is 14 residues. CDR1 is SQVTM, CDR2 ANQGSEA, per germline. The DNA of the CDR3 is TGCAGCGTTAAAGAGACAGGAGATTACAATGAGCAGTTCTTC. This sequence encodes CSVKETGDYNEQFF.

This clonotype was counted many times. V usage is TRBV5-6 and J usage is TRBJ2-5; perhaps TRBD2 as D (6 bases). Germline lookup yields CDR1 SGHDT and CDR2 YYEEEE. Trimming left V 0 bases short and J 5 bases short, with 11 bases between. The CDR3 is 14 residues long. The CDR3, as DNA: TGTGCCAGCAGCTTGGTCCGGGGGAGGGAGACCCAGTACTTC. It is translated as CASSLVRGRETQYF.

This clonotype has more than one count but fewer than ten. This chain joins TRBV7-3 and TRBJ2-3; D not resolved. The CDR3 has 14 amino acids. Per the germline V gene, CDR1 is SGHTA and CDR2 is FQGTGA. V dropped 6 bases and J dropped 2 bases, with 12 bases sitting between them. The CDR3 loop reads CASRGSGSTDTQYF. Here the CDR3 DNA reads TGTGCCAGCAGAGGCTCCGGCTCCACAGATACGCAGTATTTT.

The sample holds a few counts of this clonotype. The chain links TRBV25-1 to TRBJ2-4, with 8 nucleotides matching TRBD1. This CDR3 region has 13 residues. The J segment lost 8 bases and the V segment lost 5 bases, leaving 5 bases of the junction unmatched. Germline V gene data show CDR1 as MGHDK and CDR2 as SYGVNS. CDR3 loop: CASSTRGRDIQYF. The DNA for the CDR3 is TGTGCCAGCAGTACCAGGGGGCGAGACATTCAGTACTTC.

This clonotype appeared a few times. V gene TRBV18 combines with J gene TRBJ2-1; TRBD2 matches 11 bases. The junction had 11 bases not matched to a gene; V was cut back by 5 bases and J by 5 bases. Germline V gene lookup returns CDR1 KGHSH and CDR2 LQKENI. The CDR3 covers 17 residues. CDR3 amino acids: CASSSSQTSGANNEQFF. In nucleotides, the CDR3 is TGTGCCAGCTCATCGAGTCAGACTAGCGGGGCCAACAATGAGCAGTTCTTC.

V is TRBV7-9 and J is TRBJ2-3; 12 positions match TRBD2. This CDR3 comprises 16 residues. Per germline, CDR1 SEHNR and CDR2 FQNEAQ (reference sequence). J lost 3 bases, V lost 4 bases, and 5 bases had no gene match. Here the CDR3 reads CASSYLLAGGTDTQYF. For the CDR3, the DNA is TGTGCCAGCAGCTACCTTCTAGCGGGGGGGACAGATACGCAGTATTTT.

This clonotype was counted only a few times. A junction boundary mismatches the germline segment, possibly from a read error. The chain is built from TRBV29-1 and TRBJ2-4, with TRBD2 matching 13 bases. CDR1 SQVTM and CDR2 ANQGSEA come from the germline V gene. The CDR3 is 16 residues long. This CDR3 is CGVEEARTSGSYIQYF. In nucleotides, the CDR3 is TGCGGCGTTGAAGAGGCTCGGACTAGCGGGAGTTACATTCAGTACTTC.

This clonotype has only a few counts. This CDR3 reads CASSQVFESNYGYTF. The CDR3 DNA is TGCGCCAGCAGCCAAGTCTTTGAGTCTAACTATGGCTACACCTTC. The chain employs TRBV4-3 and TRBJ1-2; D gene unclear. CDR1 and CDR2 from the germline V gene are LGHNA and YSLEER. V lost 1 base and J lost 0, with 9 bases in between. This CDR3 is 15 amino acids long.

The chain couples TRBV4-2 to TRBJ2-7; no definite D call. Germline loops: CDR1 LGHNA, CDR2 YNFKEQ. CDR3 length equals 15 residues. Trimming took 3 bases from V and 2 from J, leaving 14 bases between them. The CDR3 sequence: CASSHSAQQPYEQYF. In DNA, the CDR3 is TGTGCCAGCAGCCACAGCGCCCAGCAACCCTACGAGCAGTACTTC.

This clonotype was counted between two and nine times. This rearrangement joins TRBV7-9 to TRBJ2-3, with 15 bases identical to TRBD2. The CDR3 has 18 amino acids. The trim removed 5 bases at V and 7 bases at J, leaving 13 bases unmatched. Germline loops: CDR1 SEHNR, CDR2 FQNEAQ (reference sequence). CDR3 sequence (DNA): TGTGCCAGCAGCCCGGGACTAGCGGGGGGCCCTGTTGGGAATACGCAGTATTTT. It encodes CASSPGLAGGPVGNTQYF. Complete variable domain (other parts from reference TRBV7-9 and TRBJ2-3): DTGVSQNPRHKITKRGQNVTFRCDPISEHNRLYWYRQTLGQGPEFLTYFQNEAQLEKSRLLSDRFSAERPKGSFSTLEIQRTEQGDSAMYLCASSPGLAGGPVGNTQYFGPGTRLTVL.

This clonotype was seen a few times. The chain carries TRBV9 and TRBJ2-5; D assignment may be TRBD1 or TRBD2 (5 bases each). The end of the DNA is better explained by TRBJ2-7, so the J call may be wrong. CDR1 and CDR2 (germline): SGDLS, YYNGEE. This CDR3 comprises 15 residues. As DNA, the CDR3 is TGTGCCAGCAGCGTAGATTCCGGGACGGGCTACGAGCAGTACTTC. Translation: CASSVDSGTGYEQYF.

This clonotype was picked up one time. The chain couples TRBV3-1 to TRBJ2-3; tentatively, D is TRBD1 (7 bases). The CDR3 has 15 amino acids. Germline CDR1 LGHDT, CDR2 YNNKEL (reference sequence). V was pared by 3 bases and J by 0 bases, with 10 bases between. CDR3 DNA sequence: TGTGCCAGCAGCCATCAGGGGGGAAGCACAGATACGCAGTATTTT. Residues: CASSHQGGSTDTQYF.

This clonotype was seen many times. V usage is TRBV11-2 and J usage is TRBJ2-7; 10 positions agree with TRBD1. The CDR3 loop spans 16 amino acids. V lost 5 bases, J lost 3 bases, and 10 bases stayed unmatched. CDR1 is SGHAT and CDR2 is FQNNGV in the germline V gene. CDR3 in amino acids: CASSGSGTGDDYEQYF. CDR3 coding DNA: TGTGCCAGCAGCGGAAGTGGGACAGGGGACGACTACGAGCAGTACTTC.

This clonotype was counted a few times. The V and J genes are TRBV6-5 and TRBJ1-1; D remains unclear. Trimming cost V 4 bases and J 1 base, with 10 bases left between them. Germline V gene lookup returns CDR1 MNHEY and CDR2 SVGAGI. CDR3 size: 14 residues. As DNA, the CDR3 is TGTGCCAGCAGTTCCCCCAAAAAGAACACTGAAGCTTTCTTT. Its protein product is CASSSPKKNTEAFF.

This clonotype has more than one count but fewer than ten. The V gene is TRBV20-1, the J gene TRBJ2-1, with D uncertain. Per germline, CDR1 DFQATT and CDR2 SNEGSKA (reference sequence). Trimming took 0 bases from V and 4 from J, leaving 10 bases between them. The CDR3 totals 14 residues. CDR3 nucleotides: TGCAGTGCTAGAGAGAGTCTAAAGTACAATGAGCAGTTCTTC. Its protein is CSARESLKYNEQFF.